Below are 20 T cell receptor beta chains sequenced from a single sample in a study of T cell changes during pregnancy in multiple sclerosis. Sequenced by immunoSEQ multiplex PCR; TCRdb stores in-frame clones only, minus some. The repertoire holds 40,000 to 45,000 clones, with 75% to 90% as singletons. Sample: CD4+ T cells from peripheral blood mononuclear cells, taken in the first trimester of pregnancy. These TCRs come from a female donor with multiple sclerosis, enrolled in a pregnancy study.

The chain joins TRBV6-5 to TRBJ1-1; D perhaps matches TRBD1 (5 bases). Germline values: CDR1 MNHEY, CDR2 SVGAGI. There are 16 residues in the CDR3. Trimming took off 2 bases at V and 1 base at J, with 14 bases between the two ends. In nucleotides, the CDR3 is TGTGCCAGCAGTTACAGGGGACTTAGGCAGAACACTGAAGCTTTCTTT. Encoded protein: CASSYRGLRQNTEAFF.

J is TRBJ2-4 and V is TRBV6-5; D is possibly TRBD2 (6 bases). This CDR3 has 14 residues. V was clipped by 6 bases and J by 10 bases, with 19 bases between them. Germline CDR1 and CDR2: MNHEY and SVGAGI. The CDR3 coding sequence is TGTGCCAGCAGCTCCACCGGAGGGGCGCGGATTCAGTACTTC. This encodes CASSSTGGARIQYF.

The rearrangement links TRBV5-1 to TRBJ2-2; weak D call: TRBD2 (5 bases). Germline V CDR1 and CDR2: SGHRS, YFSETQ. The V end was cut by 3 bases, the J end by 5 bases, with 8 bases between. This CDR3 region has 13 residues. CDR3 loop: CASSYGGTGELFF. The CDR3 nucleotides read TGCGCCAGCAGCTACGGCGGGACCGGGGAGCTGTTTTTT.

The chain links TRBV6-5 to TRBJ1-4; D perhaps matches TRBD1 (6 bases). The CDR3 runs to 14 residues. Per the germline V gene, CDR1 is MNHEY and CDR2 is SVGAGI. Trimming cost V 5 bases and J 7 bases, with 14 bases left between them. CDR3 amino acids: CASSDYRVREKLFF. The CDR3 region has the DNA TGTGCCAGCAGTGATTACAGGGTTCGTGAAAAACTGTTTTTT.

The rearrangement uses TRBV2 and TRBJ2-3, with D perhaps TRBD2 (5 bases). Trimming stripped 5 bases from V and 0 bases from J, with 9 bases between. The CDR3 spans 14 residues. Germline CDR1 SNHLY, CDR2 FYNNEI. CDR3 DNA sequence: TGTGCCAGCAGTTGGAGGCTGAGCACAGATACGCAGTATTTT. This codes for CASSWRLSTDTQYF.

The chain couples TRBV6-1 to TRBJ2-7, with 8 bases fitting TRBD1. This CDR3 spans 14 amino acids. The V segment lost 5 bases and the J segment 3 bases; nucleotides outside the gene matches: 6. Germline V gene lookup returns CDR1 MNHNS and CDR2 SASEGT. The CDR3, as DNA: TGTGCCAGCAGTCCGACAGGGGTGAACTACGAGCAGTACTTC. This sequence encodes CASSPTGVNYEQYF.

The V gene is TRBV5-5, the J gene TRBJ2-7; the match to TRBD1 covers 7 bases. Germline assignment: CDR1 SGHKS and CDR2 YYEKEE (reference sequence). The CDR3 runs to 13 residues. V trimming: 4 bases; J trimming: 3 bases; junction bases outside the gene matches: 4. In DNA form, the CDR3 reads TGTGCCAGCAGCGCCCGGACAGGCTACGAGCAGTACTTC. The encoded protein is CASSARTGYEQYF.

V is TRBV5-1 and J is TRBJ2-7, with D unclear. CDR1 is SGHRS, CDR2 YFSETQ, per germline. V was cut by 3 bases and J by 2 bases, with 15 bases left in between. The CDR3 is 15 residues long. Written as DNA, the CDR3 is TGCGCCAGCAGCTCGTTCGGGTCGCTTACCTACGAGCAGTACTTC. Encoded protein: CASSSFGSLTYEQYF.

The chain is built from TRBV6-5 and TRBJ2-3; D call uncertain. V was pared by 0 bases and J by 0 bases, with 10 bases between. CDR3 length: 16 residues. Germline V lookup: CDR1 MNHEY, CDR2 SVGAGI. The CDR3, as DNA: TGTGCCAGCAGTTACTCGACTCAAGCTAGCACAGATACGCAGTATTTT. It yields the protein CASSYSTQASTDTQYF.

This clone occurred once. This rearrangement joins TRBV5-6 to TRBJ2-3; 8 positions match TRBD2. Trimming at V came to 5 bases and at J to 3 bases, leaving 5 bases not matched to a gene. The CDR3 runs to 14 residues. The V gene's germline CDR1 is SGHDT and CDR2 YYEEEE. The chain's CDR3 is CASRFGTSTDTQYF. The CDR3 coding sequence is TGTGCCAGCAGATTTGGGACTAGTACAGATACGCAGTATTTT.

The chain uses TRBV5-4 and TRBJ2-3, with TRBD2 identical over 13 bases. The junction had 9 bases not matched to a gene; V was cut back by 5 bases and J by 0 bases. CDR1 and CDR2 from the germline V gene are SGHNT and YYREEE (reference sequence). The CDR3 runs 18 residues. This CDR3 reads CASRDRLAGGTSTDTQYF. CDR3 nucleotides: TGTGCCAGCAGGGATAGACTAGCGGGAGGCACTAGCACAGATACGCAGTATTTT.

The rearrangement joins TRBV19 to TRBJ2-7; maybe TRBD2 (6 bases). Trimming took 4 bases from V and 4 from J, leaving 23 bases between them. Germline V gene data show CDR1 as LNHDA and CDR2 as SQIVND (reference sequence). This CDR3 spans 17 amino acids. In nucleotides, the CDR3 is TGTGCCAGTAGTAGGGGAGGCTCGGGCCGAGGGAGGTACGAGCAGTACTTC. It encodes CASSRGGSGRGRYEQYF.

The chain employs TRBV29-1 and TRBJ2-1, with 8 bases lining up with TRBD1. This CDR3 comprises 12 residues. V shed 6 bases and J 6 bases; nucleotides not matched to a gene: 4. Germline CDR1 SQVTM, CDR2 ANQGSEA. The CDR3 loop reads CSVGQGSNEQFF. As DNA, the CDR3 is TGCAGCGTCGGACAGGGCTCCAATGAGCAGTTCTTC.

This chain connects TRBV28 to TRBJ1-5, with D unclear. The CDR3 runs to 14 residues. Germline V CDR1 and CDR2: MDHEN, SYDVKM. V lost 3 bases and J 1 base, leaving 7 bases between the germline ends. The CDR3 sequence: CASSFIQSNQPQHF. CDR3 coding DNA: TGTGCCAGCAGTTTCATACAGAGCAATCAGCCCCAGCATTTT.

The chain combines TRBV5-1 with TRBJ1-1; D may be TRBD1 (5 bases). The germline V gene encodes CDR1 SGHRS and CDR2 YFSETQ. The length of the CDR3 is 12 residues. Between the trimmed V and J ends, which lost 5 bases and 5 bases, there was a span of 10 bases. CDR3 nucleotides: TGCGCCAGCAGTAGGGGTGGAACTGAAGCTTTCTTT. It specifies CASSRGGTEAFF.

The chain has TRBV27 and TRBJ2-3; D unclear. Deletions cut 5 bases from V and 2 bases from J, with 5 bases between. Germline V gene lookup returns CDR1 MNHEY and CDR2 SMNVEV (reference sequence). The CDR3 length is 12 residues. CDR3 sequence reads: CASSTYTDTQYF. In DNA, the CDR3 is TGTGCCAGCAGTACCTACACAGATACGCAGTATTTT.

This chain joins TRBV7-9 and TRBJ1-5; D is uncertain. There are 13 residues in the CDR3. Germline CDR1 SEHNR, CDR2 FQNEAQ (reference sequence). Trimming removed 4 bases from V and 3 bases from J, with 7 bases in between. This CDR3 is CASSSRTNQPQHF. CDR3 sequence (DNA): TGTGCCAGCAGCTCTAGAACCAATCAGCCCCAGCATTTT.

CDR3 sequence (DNA): TGTGCCAGCAGTTGGGGCCGGGACAGGGCTTATCAGCCCCAGCATTTT. This encodes CASSWGRDRAYQPQHF. This chain connects TRBV6-6 to TRBJ1-5, with 9 nucleotides matching TRBD1. This CDR3 is 16 amino acids long. The germline V gene encodes CDR1 MNHNY and CDR2 SVGAGI (reference sequence). V dropped 4 bases and J dropped 5; count of bases not matched to a gene: 9.

This rearrangement joins TRBV5-6 to TRBJ2-2; TRBD1 aligns across 8 bases. The CDR3 has 16 residues. Germline trimming cut 0 bases from V and 1 base from J; bases unmatched to any gene: 2. The germline V gene has CDR1 SGHDT and CDR2 YYEEEE. CDR3 sequence reads: CASSLDRGRNTGELFF. In nucleotides, the CDR3 is TGTGCCAGCAGCTTGGACAGGGGGAGGAACACCGGGGAGCTGTTTTTT.

The chain couples TRBV30 to TRBJ1-4; 7 bases align to TRBD1. The CDR3 length is 12 residues. Losses at the gene ends were 4 bases for V and 4 bases for J; bases not matched to a gene: 0. In germline, CDR1 is GTSNPN, CDR2 SVGIG (reference sequence). CDR3 in amino acids: CAWTGGNEKLFF. CDR3 DNA sequence: TGTGCCTGGACAGGGGGTAATGAAAAACTGTTTTTT.